These 7 T cell receptor beta chains originate from one sample sequenced in a study of control samples from healthy donors and cancer patients. The protocol was immunoSEQ multiplex PCR, while the TCRdb copy is restricted to in-frame clones and leaves out a portion. This table has 110,000 to 150,000 clones, about 90% appearing once. Sequenced input: blood. The receptors shown here come from a man younger than 35 in good health.

The CDR3 DNA sequence: TGTGCCAGTAGTCGTTACATGAGCACAGATACGCAGTATTTT. Protein sequence: CASSRYMSTDTQYF. V and J are TRBV19 and TRBJ2-3; D gene uncertain. The CDR3 runs to 14 residues. The germline gives CDR1 LNHDA, CDR2 SQIVND (reference sequence). V gave up 5 bases and J gave up 0 bases, with 9 bases separating them.

V and J are TRBV4-2 and TRBJ2-7, with TRBD2 matching over 10 bases. Germline CDR1 LGHNA, CDR2 YNFKEQ. The CDR3 has 15 residues. Trimming cost V 6 bases and J 0 bases; bases outside gene matches: 5. In DNA, the CDR3 is TGTGCCAGCAGACTCAGCGGGGGGGACTCCTACGAGCAGTACTTC. Its translation: CASRLSGGDSYEQYF.

The J gene is TRBJ1-1, the V gene TRBV20-1; D unresolved. The CDR3 has 14 amino acids. Germline-derived CDR1 and CDR2 are DFQATT and SNEGSKA (reference sequence). Trimming left V 3 bases short and J 3 bases short, with 14 bases between. The CDR3 loop reads CSASGPLHYTEAFF. CDR3 bases: TGCAGTGCTAGTGGCCCTCTTCACTACACTGAAGCTTTCTTT.

The J gene is TRBJ1-3, the V gene TRBV28; TRBD1 agrees at 8 bases. The CDR3 runs 17 residues. Losses at the gene ends were 2 bases for V and 0 bases for J; bases not matched to a gene: 6. From germline, CDR1 is MDHEN and CDR2 SYDVKM. The CDR3 loop is CASSLTDRAFSGNTIYF. CDR3 sequence (DNA): TGTGCCAGCAGTTTAACGGACAGGGCATTCTCTGGAAACACCATATATTTT.

The chain couples TRBV6-1 to TRBJ2-7; D might be TRBD2 (5 bases). The CDR3 is 17 residues long. Deletions cut 0 bases from V and 7 bases from J, with 22 bases between. Per germline, CDR1 MNHNS and CDR2 SASEGT. CDR3 loop: CASSEAVLEVVRGEQYF. CDR3 nucleotides: TGTGCCAGCAGTGAAGCCGTTCTAGAGGTCGTACGAGGGGAGCAGTACTTC.

V and J are TRBV12-3 or TRBV12-4 and TRBJ2-5, with 7 bases lining up with TRBD1. J gave up 3 bases and V 5 bases, and 0 bases lay outside the gene matches. The CDR3 is 12 residues long. CDR3 loop: CASSTGEETQYF. DNA of the CDR3: TGTGCCAGCAGTACAGGGGAAGAGACCCAGTACTTC.

V and J are TRBV6-5 and TRBJ2-5; possible D gene TRBD1, 5 bases. Trimming took off 7 bases at V and 5 bases at J, with 17 bases between the two ends. Germline values: CDR1 MNHEY, CDR2 SVGAGI. The CDR3 is made up of 14 amino acids. The CDR3 region has the DNA TGTGCCAGCACCCTAACAGGAGCAGGGGAGACCCAGTACTTC. This encodes CASTLTGAGETQYF.